This T cell receptor (beta chain) was found in a study of preoperative IRX-2 immunotherapy in early breast cancer. Generated by immunoSEQ multiplex PCR, the TCRdb table keeps only in-frame clones and is missing some. The sample shows 25,000 to 30,000 clones, around 90% of them seen only once. CDR3 size: 13 residues. Trimming pared 0 bases from V and 0 bases from J, leaving 4 bases between. As for treatment: preoperative locoregional IRX-2 cytokine immunotherapy. Preoperative locoregional IRX-2 cytokine immunotherapy was tested in the phase Ib source study. The genes are TRBV5-3 and TRBJ2-7, with D unclear. TRBV5-3 is designated an ORF whose function remains uncertain. This specimen was collected from a patient treated with IRX-2 immunotherapy. This receptor was identified in a human donor with breast cancer. CDR3 nucleotide sequence: TGTGCCAGAAGCTTGGACGCCTCCTACGAGCAGTACTTC. Its translation is CARSLDASYEQYF.